Shown below are 18 T cell receptor beta chains from a single sample sequenced in a study of blood T cells in healthy people across ages. With a J-beta primer mix and a sample-barcoded 5' primer, a second PCR ran roughly 6 to 12 cycles. TCRdb independently ran MiXCR on the 5' RACE reads; one entry per CDR3 protein. Here the sample spans hundreds of thousands of distinct CDR3 sequences, 29% being singletons. Material for sequencing was blood. These receptors were obtained from a woman older than 75 in good health.

This clonotype was recorded at least ten times. Here the CDR3 reads CASSLGLAGRVTKTQYF. The CDR3 DNA reads TGTGCCAGCAGCTTAGGATTAGCGGGGCGGGTGACGAAGACCCAGTACTTC. The chain uses TRBV11-2 and TRBJ2-5; 8 bases line up with TRBD2. The germline CDR1 and CDR2 sequences are SGHAT and FQNNGV. The CDR3 has 17 amino acids. Trimming took 1 base from V and 6 from J; bases not matched to a gene: 13.

This clonotype has ten or more counts. The chain is built from TRBV18 and TRBJ2-5; D might be TRBD2 (7 bases). V gave up 4 bases and J gave up 4 bases, with 16 bases separating them. The CDR3 contains 15 residues. In germline, CDR1 is KGHSH, CDR2 LQKENI. The CDR3 region is CASSRRGGRGETQYF. The CDR3 nucleotides are TGTGCCAGCTCACGGCGCGGGGGCCGTGGAGAGACCCAGTACTTC.

This clonotype was recorded a few times. The chain combines TRBV11-2 with TRBJ1-1, with 7 bases identical to TRBD1. Germline V lookup: CDR1 SGHAT, CDR2 FQNNGV. Losses at the gene ends were 6 bases for V and 1 base for J; bases not matched to a gene: 11. This CDR3 has 16 residues. The chain's CDR3 is CASRDNAGTENTEAFF. Written as DNA, the CDR3 is TGTGCCAGCAGAGACAACGCCGGGACAGAGAACACTGAAGCTTTCTTT.

The table lists this clonotype with many counts. The chain carries TRBV7-9 and TRBJ2-5, with D maybe TRBD2 (6 bases). Germline CDR1 reads SEHNR; CDR2 reads FQNEAQ (reference sequence). The CDR3 totals 15 residues. Trimming removed 5 bases from V and 5 bases from J, with 18 bases in between. The CDR3 nucleotides are TGTGCCAGCAGCGTTCCGGGACTGCCTCGGGAGACCCAGTACTTC. Its translation is CASSVPGLPRETQYF.

There are many counts of this clonotype. The chain recombines TRBV6-1 with TRBJ2-6; D gene uncertain. The CDR3 extends over 14 amino acids. The germline CDR1 and CDR2 sequences are MNHNS and SASEGT. V shed 3 bases and J shed 3 bases, with 6 bases lying between them. The DNA for the CDR3 is TGTGCCAGCAGTGAGGGAATTGGGGCCAACGTCCTGACTTTC. Translated: CASSEGIGANVLTF.

This clonotype has at least ten counts. The chain employs TRBV20-1 and TRBJ2-1; TRBD1 matches at 8 bases. The germline gives CDR1 DFQATT, CDR2 SNEGSKA (reference sequence). The CDR3 sequence is 16 residues long. J gave up 5 bases and V 2 bases, and 11 bases lay outside the gene matches. The CDR3 loop is CSARNPTGGEDNEQFF. In nucleotides, the CDR3 is TGCAGTGCTAGAAACCCTACAGGGGGAGAGGACAATGAGCAGTTCTTC.

Turning to this clonotype: Since a much larger clone is just one base distant, this may be a read error. This chain connects TRBV5-4 to TRBJ2-7; D might be TRBD1 (6 bases). TRBJ2-5 explains the end of the DNA better; the J call may be wrong. The CDR3 runs 15 residues. Germline V gene lookup returns CDR1 SGHNT and CDR2 YYREEE (reference sequence). The CDR3 DNA follows: TGTGCCAGCAGCTTTGTATCAGGGGAAGGAGAGACCCAGTACTTC. Translated, it gives CASSFVSGEGETQYF.

There are a few counts of this clonotype. The rearrangement joins TRBV13 to TRBJ2-7; tentatively, D is TRBD1 (5 bases). Germline V gives CDR1 PRHDT, CDR2 FYEKMQ (reference sequence). The germline V and J ends were trimmed by 5 bases and 0 bases, with 11 bases remaining between them. This CDR3 comprises 14 residues. Here the CDR3 reads CASSGHRVSYEQYF. CDR3 DNA sequence: TGTGCCAGCAGCGGACATCGGGTCTCCTACGAGCAGTACTTC.

This chain joins TRBV5-6 and TRBJ1-1; D is uncertain. The CDR3 covers 15 residues. The V and J ends lost 2 bases and 1 base respectively, with 12 bases between them. Germline V gene lookup returns CDR1 SGHDT and CDR2 YYEEEE. CDR3 in DNA: TGTGCCAGCAGCTTTCCGGCGGGCAGGAACACTGAAGCTTTCTTT. It is translated as CASSFPAGRNTEAFF.

This clonotype appeared a few times. V usage is TRBV7-8 and J usage is TRBJ1-2, with TRBD1 matching over 9 bases. The CDR3 contains 15 residues. Unmatched junction bases numbered 4, after V lost 2 bases and J lost 3 bases. CDR1 SGHVS and CDR2 FQNEAQ come from the germline V gene. The CDR3 region has the DNA TGTGCCAGCAGCTTAATAACAGGGGGCTACTATGGCTACACCTTC. It is translated as CASSLITGGYYGYTF.

The V gene is TRBV12-3 or TRBV12-4, the J gene TRBJ2-7; no clear D. The ends were cut back, 1 base at V and 7 bases at J, with 17 bases in the middle. This CDR3 is built from 15 residues. The CDR3: CASSLEAGSYNEQYF. The CDR3 region has the DNA TGTGCCAGCAGTTTAGAAGCAGGTTCCTACAATGAGCAGTACTTC.

This clonotype came up many times. V usage is TRBV12-3 or TRBV12-4 and J usage is TRBJ2-5, with D perhaps TRBD1 (6 bases). The CDR3 totals 14 residues. The V end was cut by 2 bases, the J end by 2 bases, with 9 bases between. This CDR3 is CASSLIQGQETQYF. In nucleotides, the CDR3 is TGTGCCAGCAGTTTAATACAGGGTCAAGAGACCCAGTACTTC.

The rearrangement links TRBV7-2 to TRBJ1-4, with 8 bases identical to TRBD1. The V segment lost 8 bases and the J segment 0 bases; nucleotides outside the gene matches: 5. Germline CDR1 SGHTA, CDR2 FQGNSA. The CDR3 totals 15 residues. The CDR3 DNA follows: TGTGCCAGCGGCCGACAGGGGACAACTAATGAAAAACTGTTTTTT. Amino acid sequence: CASGRQGTTNEKLFF. Full variable domain (missing parts from reference TRBV7-2 and TRBJ1-4): GAGVSQSPSNKVTEKGKDVELRCDPISGHTALYWYRQSLGQGLEFLIYFQGNSAPDKSGLPSDRFSAERTGGSVSTLTIQRTQQEDSAVYLCASGRQGTTNEKLFFGSGTQLSVL.

This clonotype occurred a few times. A clone one base away is much larger, so this may be a read error. V usage is TRBV7-2 and J usage is TRBJ2-5, with 8 bases identical to TRBD2. CDR1 SGHTA and CDR2 FQGNSA come from the germline V gene. With 3 bases clipped from V and 1 base from J, the junction kept 7 bases outside the gene matches. This CDR3 is built from 16 residues. The CDR3 DNA follows: TGTGCCAGCAGCTTGAGGGGCGGGGGGCTCCAAGAGACCCAGTACTTC. Its translation: CASSLRGGGLQETQYF.

This clonotype was counted at least ten times. The chain is built from TRBV5-1 and TRBJ1-6; the D is unclear. Germline V lookup: CDR1 SGHRS, CDR2 YFSETQ. Trimming pared 4 bases from V and 0 bases from J, leaving 8 bases between. CDR3 length equals 15 residues. CDR3 sequence: CASSGGFSYNSPLHF. CDR3 bases: TGCGCCAGCAGCGGAGGCTTCTCCTATAATTCACCCCTCCACTTT.

There are a few counts of this clonotype. The gene calls are TRBV2 and TRBJ2-2, with a tentative D call TRBD1 (6 bases). CDR3 length: 15 residues. Germline values: CDR1 SNHLY, CDR2 FYNNEI. Trimming removed 4 bases from V and 1 base from J, with 10 bases in between. The CDR3 DNA reads as TGTGCCAGCAGTGGGGCAGGGGTGAACACCGGGGAGCTGTTTTTT. It encodes CASSGAGVNTGELFF.

The gene calls are TRBV14 and TRBJ1-6; TRBD1 aligns across 7 bases. Per the germline V gene, CDR1 is SGHDN and CDR2 is FVKESK. The CDR3 runs to 16 residues. V was pared by 6 bases and J by 7 bases, with 12 bases of the junction left unmatched. This CDR3 reads CASSDGQVLRNSPLHF. CDR3 coding DNA: TGTGCCAGCAGTGACGGACAGGTTTTGAGAAATTCACCCCTCCACTTT.

On this clonotype: This may stem from a read error, because a much larger clone lies one nucleotide away. The limits of the CDR3 on the DNA are not certain, so only TCRdb's listed CDR3 is given. The gene calls are TRBV7-6 and TRBJ1-6; the D segment call TRBD1 is taken from the table without a DNA check. The CDR3 numbers 14 amino acids, ends counted. Looked up from germline, CDR1 is SGHVS and CDR2 is FNYEAQ. CDR3 protein: CASSWGGGSSPPHF.